One and the same sample provided the 9 T cell receptor beta chains below, sequenced in a study of OX40 agonist ivuxolimab in advanced cancers. Assay: immunoSEQ multiplex PCR; the TCRdb copy retains only in-frame clones and omits some. The sample carries 70,000 to 95,000 clones, roughly 90% recorded once. The sequencing here drew on CD4+ or CD8+ T cells sorted from blood, taken in a trial of the OX40 agonist ivuxolimab. The receptor set was obtained from an adult with an advanced solid tumor such as melanoma, head and neck, liver or kidney cancer.

This clone was found many times. This rearrangement joins TRBV11-1 to TRBJ1-1; D ambiguous. With 1 base removed from V and 8 bases from J, the gap between germline ends came to 11 bases. Germline V gives CDR1 SGHAT, CDR2 FQDESV (reference sequence). The CDR3 runs 13 residues. The CDR3 protein is CASSLGRSTEAFF. The CDR3 nucleotides read TGTGCCAGCAGCTTAGGGCGATCTACAGAAGCTTTCTTT.

This chain links TRBV7-2 with TRBJ2-3; a weak D match, TRBD1 (5 bases). The CDR3 extends over 14 amino acids. Germline lookup yields CDR1 SGHTA and CDR2 FQGNSA. Trimming took off 5 bases at V and 3 bases at J, with 12 bases between the two ends. The CDR3 coding sequence is TGTGCCAGCAGCCCCAGGGTCTCGACAGATACGCAGTATTTT. Its translation is CASSPRVSTDTQYF.

CDR3 DNA: TGTGCCAGCAGGAGAGACGGAACCTACGAGCAGTACTTC. It codes for CASRRDGTYEQYF. V and J are TRBV2 and TRBJ2-7; no clear D. Germline V CDR1 and CDR2: SNHLY, FYNNEI. The CDR3 loop spans 13 amino acids. Trimming stripped 6 bases from V and 2 bases from J, with 11 bases between.

J is TRBJ1-5 and V is TRBV19, with no clear D. Germline assignment: CDR1 LNHDA and CDR2 SQIVND (reference sequence). Between the trimmed V and J ends, which lost 7 bases and 0 bases, there was a span of 13 bases. The CDR3 extends over 15 amino acids. The CDR3 here is CASTSGSYSNQPQHF. The CDR3 DNA reads TGTGCCAGTACCTCGGGATCTTATAGCAATCAGCCCCAGCATTTT. Using reference TRBV19 and TRBJ1-5 for the parts outside the CDR3, the full variable domain is DGGITQSPKYLFRKEGQNVTLSCEQNLNHDAMYWYRQDPGQGLRLIYYSQIVNDFQKGDIAEGYSVSREKKESFPLTVTSAQKNPTAFYLCASTSGSYSNQPQHFGDGTRLSIL.

This chain connects TRBV7-3 to TRBJ2-3, with D uncertain. Trimming cost V 2 bases and J 5 bases, with 5 bases left between them. The CDR3 spans 12 residues. Germline assignment: CDR1 SGHTA and CDR2 FQGTGA. Here the CDR3 reads CASSLSGDTQYF. For the CDR3, the DNA is TGTGCCAGCAGCTTATCGGGAGATACGCAGTATTTT.

This chain links TRBV5-1 with TRBJ2-1; 8 bases align to TRBD2. The CDR3 length is 14 residues. Germline V gene data show CDR1 as SGHRS and CDR2 as YFSETQ. The V gene end was trimmed by 2 bases and the J gene end by 9 bases; junction bases not matched to a gene: 7. The CDR3 loop is CASSLAGDGVEQFF. The DNA for the CDR3 is TGCGCCAGCAGCTTAGCGGGAGACGGGGTTGAGCAGTTCTTC.

V and J are TRBV19 and TRBJ2-1; the D gene is possibly TRBD2 (5 bases). This CDR3 is 15 amino acids long. Germline loops: CDR1 LNHDA, CDR2 SQIVND (reference sequence). Trimming stripped 9 bases from V and 3 bases from J, with 18 bases between. This CDR3 is CASRAGMDVYNEQFF. Written as DNA, the CDR3 is TGTGCCAGCCGAGCCGGGATGGACGTCTACAATGAGCAGTTCTTC. The whole variable domain, filled in from reference TRBV19 and TRBJ2-1, reads DGGITQSPKYLFRKEGQNVTLSCEQNLNHDAMYWYRQDPGQGLRLIYYSQIVNDFQKGDIAEGYSVSREKKESFPLTVTSAQKNPTAFYLCASRAGMDVYNEQFFGPGTRLTVL.

The chain links TRBV25-1 to TRBJ2-7, with 9 bases fitting TRBD1. The germline gives CDR1 MGHDK, CDR2 SYGVNS. This CDR3 contains 15 residues. Trimming took 4 bases from V and 5 from J; bases not matched to a gene: 9. This chain's CDR3 is CASSAPGQGRDEQYF. The CDR3 DNA follows: TGTGCCAGCAGTGCCCCGGGACAGGGCAGGGACGAGCAGTACTTC.

The chain is built from TRBV18 and TRBJ2-5; 16 nucleotides line up with TRBD2. J lost 5 bases, V lost 3 bases, and 6 bases had no gene match. The length of the CDR3 is 17 residues. Germline values: CDR1 KGHSH, CDR2 LQKENI. CDR3 in DNA: TGTGCCAGCTCACCGGGACTAGCGGGAGGGCCCTCTGAGACCCAGTACTTC. Its protein is CASSPGLAGGPSETQYF.